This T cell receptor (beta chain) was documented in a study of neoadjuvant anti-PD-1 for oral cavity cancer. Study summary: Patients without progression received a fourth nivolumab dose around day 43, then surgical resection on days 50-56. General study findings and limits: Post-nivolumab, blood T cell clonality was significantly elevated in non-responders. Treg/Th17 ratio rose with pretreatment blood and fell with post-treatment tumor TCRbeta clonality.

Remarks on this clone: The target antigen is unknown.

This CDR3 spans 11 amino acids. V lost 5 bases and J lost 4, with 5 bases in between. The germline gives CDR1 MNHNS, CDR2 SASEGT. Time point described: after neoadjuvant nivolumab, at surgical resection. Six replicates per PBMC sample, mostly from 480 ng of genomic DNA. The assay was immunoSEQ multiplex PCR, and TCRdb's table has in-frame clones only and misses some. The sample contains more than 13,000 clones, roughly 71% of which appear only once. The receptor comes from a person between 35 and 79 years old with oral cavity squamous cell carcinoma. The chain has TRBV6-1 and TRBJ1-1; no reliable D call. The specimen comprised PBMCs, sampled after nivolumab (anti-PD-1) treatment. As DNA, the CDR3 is TGTGCCAGCAGTTACGCCACTGAAGCTTTCTTT. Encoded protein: CASSYATEAFF.